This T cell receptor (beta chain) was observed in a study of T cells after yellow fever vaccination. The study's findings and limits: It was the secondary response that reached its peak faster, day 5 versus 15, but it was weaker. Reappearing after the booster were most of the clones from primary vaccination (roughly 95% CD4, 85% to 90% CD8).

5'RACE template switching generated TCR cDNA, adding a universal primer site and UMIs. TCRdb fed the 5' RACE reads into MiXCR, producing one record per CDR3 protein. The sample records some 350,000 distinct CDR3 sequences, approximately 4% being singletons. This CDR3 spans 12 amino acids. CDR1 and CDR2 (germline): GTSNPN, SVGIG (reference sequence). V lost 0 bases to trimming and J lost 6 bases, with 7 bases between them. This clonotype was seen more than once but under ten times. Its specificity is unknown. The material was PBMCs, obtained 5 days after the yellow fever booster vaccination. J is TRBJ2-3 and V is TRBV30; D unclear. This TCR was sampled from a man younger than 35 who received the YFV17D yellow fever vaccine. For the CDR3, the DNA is TGTGCCTGGAGTGTGGGTATGGATACGCAGTATTTT. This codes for CAWSVGMDTQYF. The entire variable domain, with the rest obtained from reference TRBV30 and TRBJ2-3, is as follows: SQTIHQWPATLVQPVGSPLSLECTVEGTSNPNLYWYRQAAGRGLQLLFYSVGIGQISSEVPQNLSASRPQDRQFILSSKKLLLSDSGFYLCAWSVGMDTQYFGPGTRLTVL.